These 30 T cell receptor beta chains came from one sample sequenced in a study of CXCR4 blockade with PD-1 therapy in pancreatic cancer (dated 2019 in TCRdb). The receptor library was made with the immunoSEQ multiplex PCR assay. TCRdb carries this immuneACCESS record with in-frame sequences only. Its versions omit some clonotypes, under half of them owing to an unresolved V gene in the studies checked, with the rest unexplained. In all, the sample holds 2,500 to 3,500 clones, and 35% to 45% of those were seen once. The ten largest clones take up 25% to 30% of the sample. Sample: tumor tissue. These receptors were obtained from a human donor with pancreatic ductal adenocarcinoma.

Concerning this clone itself: A read error may account for a junction end that differs from germline. The V and J genes are TRBV19 and TRBJ1-1; D is unresolved. The CDR3 consists of 13 residues. Germline V CDR1 and CDR2: LNHDA, SQIVND (reference sequence). The CDR3 here is CASSISADTEAFF. CDR3 DNA sequence: TGTGCTAGTAGTATAAGTGCGGACACTGAAGCTTTCTTT.

This rearrangement joins TRBV11-1 to TRBJ1-4, with 8 bases lining up with TRBD1. From germline, CDR1 is SGHAT and CDR2 FQDESV (reference sequence). The CDR3 is 14 amino acids. Trimming removed 3 bases from V and 6 bases from J; junction bases left unmatched: 3. The CDR3 is CASSFPGGDEKLFF. The DNA for the CDR3 is TGTGCCAGCAGCTTCCCAGGGGGCGATGAAAAACTGTTTTTT.

This clone was counted between two and nine times. The chain is built from TRBV28 and TRBJ2-7, with D unresolved. The V end lost 4 bases, the J end lost 3 bases, and 7 bases lay between the germline ends. The CDR3 consists of 12 residues. Germline V lookup: CDR1 MDHEN, CDR2 SYDVKM. The CDR3 sequence is CASSSDGYEQYF. CDR3 nucleotide sequence: TGTGCCAGCAGTTCGGACGGCTACGAGCAGTACTTC. Full variable domain (outside the CDR3, taken from reference TRBV28 and TRBJ2-7): DVKVTQSSRYLVKRTGEKVFLECVQDMDHENMFWYRQDPGLGLRLIYFSYDVKMKEKGDIPEGYSVSREKKERFSLILESASTNQTSMYLCASSSDGYEQYFGPGTRLTVT.

This chain uses TRBV19 with TRBJ1-1; 7 bases match TRBD1. This CDR3 comprises 15 residues. V dropped 6 bases and J dropped 0; count of bases not matched to a gene: 7. In germline, CDR1 is LNHDA, CDR2 SQIVND (reference sequence). CDR3 amino acids: CASRGQASMNTEAFF. Written as DNA, the CDR3 is TGTGCCAGTAGAGGACAGGCCTCCATGAACACTGAAGCTTTCTTT.

The genes are TRBV6-7 and TRBJ1-4, with D possibly being TRBD1 (6 bases). TRBV6-7 is an ORF, with its function uncertain. The CDR3 loop spans 14 amino acids. Between the trimmed V and J ends, which lost 4 bases and 7 bases, there was a span of 13 bases. The CDR3 region is CASSSRQGSEKLFF. Written as DNA, the CDR3 is TGTGCCAGCAGTTCGCGCCAGGGGAGTGAAAAACTGTTTTTT.

This clone was seen a handful of times. This chain connects TRBV2 to TRBJ2-2; D gene unclear. The CDR3 runs 14 residues. CDR1 and CDR2 from the germline V gene are SNHLY and FYNNEI. Trimming shortened V by 1 base and J by 0 bases, and 3 bases separated the two germline ends. The chain's CDR3 is CASSEVANTGELFF. In DNA, the CDR3 is TGTGCCAGCAGTGAAGTCGCGAACACCGGGGAGCTGTTTTTT.

The chain links TRBV7-4 to TRBJ2-5; TRBD1 or TRBD2 may be the D gene (5 bases each). The CDR3 runs 13 residues. CDR1 is SGHVT and CDR2 is SQSDAQ in the germline V gene. V was pared by 2 bases and J by 5 bases, with 9 bases between. In DNA form, the CDR3 reads TGTGCCAGCAGCTTATTGGGGGATGAGACCCAGTACTTC. Protein product: CASSLLGDETQYF.

This clone has just a few counts. The rearrangement uses TRBV19 and TRBJ1-1, with D perhaps matching TRBD1 (5 bases). Germline-derived CDR1 and CDR2 are LNHDA and SQIVND (reference sequence). This CDR3 is 15 amino acids long. With 6 bases removed from V and 0 bases from J, the gap between germline ends came to 14 bases. The CDR3 region has the DNA TGTGCCAGTAGCAAGACAGACCTGATGAACACTGAAGCTTTCTTT. Its protein product is CASSKTDLMNTEAFF.

In its sample, this clone is large. V and J are TRBV6-8 and TRBJ1-4, with D unresolved. V gave up 2 bases and J gave up 5 bases, with 6 bases separating them. This CDR3 is 13 amino acids long. The germline gives CDR1 MNHGY, CDR2 SAAAGT. As DNA, the CDR3 is TGTGCCAGCAGTTACAGGGTGAATGAAAAACTGTTTTTT. As protein: CASSYRVNEKLFF.

This clone turned up a few times. This chain joins TRBV5-1 and TRBJ2-2, with 11 positions matching TRBD1. The CDR3 extends over 15 amino acids. CDR1 is SGHRS and CDR2 is YFSETQ in the germline V gene. V gave up 4 bases and J gave up 4 bases; unmatched junction bases: 3. CDR3: CASSPGQGVTGELFF. The CDR3 DNA reads TGCGCCAGCAGCCCGGGACAGGGGGTCACCGGGGAGCTGTTTTTT. Variable domain in full (rest from reference TRBV5-1 and TRBJ2-2): KAGVTQTPRYLIKTRGQQVTLSCSPISGHRSVSWYQQTPGQGLQFLFEYFSETQRNKGNFPGRFSGRQFSNSRSEMNVSTLELGDSALYLCASSPGQGVTGELFFGEGSRLTVL.

In its sample, this clone was seen a few times. J is TRBJ1-1 and V is TRBV11-3, with TRBD1 matching over 8 bases. Losses at the gene ends were 3 bases for V and 5 bases for J; bases not matched to a gene: 8. Germline CDR1 reads SGHNT; CDR2 reads YENEEA. This CDR3 is built from 15 residues. CDR3 residues: CASSLAGRGRTEAFF. In DNA form, the CDR3 reads TGTGCCAGCAGCTTGGCGGGCAGGGGGCGGACTGAAGCTTTCTTT.

In this sample, this clone turned up a few times. The CDR3 DNA follows: TGTGCCAGCAGTTACGCAGGGCTTCAGCAGTTCTTC. This translates into CASSYAGLQQFF. The chain uses TRBV6-8 and TRBJ2-1; weak D call: TRBD1 (5 bases). There are 12 residues in the CDR3. CDR1 is MNHGY and CDR2 is SAAAGT in the germline V gene. The V end was cut by 2 bases, the J end by 11 bases, with 10 bases between.

A few counts support this clone. The V and J genes are TRBV28 and TRBJ2-7, with 10 nucleotides matching TRBD1. Per the germline V gene, CDR1 is MDHEN and CDR2 is SYDVKM. Germline trimming cut 3 bases from V and 5 bases from J; bases unmatched to any gene: 4. The CDR3 has 14 residues. This chain's CDR3 is CASSLDRGKNEQYF. The CDR3 coding sequence is TGTGCCAGCAGTTTGGACAGGGGGAAGAACGAGCAGTACTTC.

Comment on this clone: A junction boundary mismatches the germline segment, possibly from a read error. The chain carries TRBV25-1 and TRBJ2-7; D is ambiguous. Germline CDR1 is MGHDK and CDR2 is SYGVNS. This CDR3 is built from 17 residues. The CDR3 reads CASNVSETQPPSYEQYF. The CDR3 DNA reads as TGTGCCAGCAATGTGTCAGAAACTCAACCTCCATCATACGAGCAATACTTC.

This clone was counted between two and nine times. The J gene is TRBJ1-5, the V gene TRBV19; 8 bases line up with TRBD1. Per germline, CDR1 LNHDA and CDR2 SQIVND (reference sequence). Unmatched junction bases numbered 0, after V lost 1 base and J lost 4 bases. CDR3 length: 14 amino acids. The CDR3 loop is CASSIGTGNQPQHF. CDR3 DNA: TGTGCCAGTAGTATAGGGACAGGGAATCAGCCCCAGCATTTT.

The chain couples TRBV6-7 to TRBJ1-4, with 9 bases matching TRBD1. TRBV6-7 is identified as an open reading frame with a role that is uncertain. The CDR3 runs to 14 residues. The V segment lost 4 bases and the J segment 7 bases; nucleotides outside the gene matches: 4. The CDR3, as DNA: TGTGCCAGCAGTTCCCCGGGACAGGGTGAAAAACTGTTTTTT. It is translated as CASSSPGQGEKLFF.

This clone was picked up a small number of times. CDR3 coding DNA: TGTGCCAGCAGCTCTCCGGGACAGGGTTTCTACGAGCAGTACTTC. Protein product: CASSSPGQGFYEQYF. The chain uses TRBV7-6 and TRBJ2-7; the match to TRBD1 covers 9 bases. Germline CDR1 SGHVS, CDR2 FNYEAQ. This CDR3 contains 15 residues. With V trimmed by 4 bases and J by 3 bases, 7 bases remained unmatched.

This CDR3 reads CASSSDRAPYGYTF. The DNA of the CDR3 is TGTGCCAGCAGTTCAGACAGGGCACCCTATGGCTACACCTTC. The chain combines TRBV6-8 with TRBJ1-2, with 7 bases that match TRBD1. Germline CDR1 reads MNHGY; CDR2 reads SAAAGT. J was trimmed by 4 bases and V by 4 bases; bases with no gene match: 6. This CDR3 contains 14 residues.

The genes are TRBV19 and TRBJ2-5; 7 positions agree with TRBD2. With 4 bases clipped from V and 2 bases from J, the junction kept 1 base outside the gene matches. This CDR3 is 13 amino acids long. Germline V CDR1 and CDR2: LNHDA, SQIVND (reference sequence). CDR3 residues: CASSRTSQETQYF. In nucleotides, the CDR3 is TGTGCCAGTAGTAGGACTAGTCAAGAGACCCAGTACTTC.

This clone was detected a few times. The chain uses TRBV7-1 and TRBJ2-1; TRBD1 aligns across 9 bases. TRBV7-1 falls under the ORF class, with uncertain function. The junction had 6 bases not matched to a gene; V was cut back by 7 bases and J by 5 bases. The CDR3 is 14 residues long. The CDR3 DNA follows: TGTGCCAGCACCCCGGGACAGGGAAACAATGAGCAGTTCTTC. It yields the protein CASTPGQGNNEQFF.

This clone was detected only a few times. The rearrangement links TRBV6-8 to TRBJ2-2; D is perhaps TRBD2 (6 bases). This CDR3 comprises 12 residues. V was clipped by 6 bases and J by 11 bases, with 13 bases between them. From germline, CDR1 is MNHGY and CDR2 SAAAGT. The CDR3 is CASSWGLKELFF. CDR3 coding DNA: TGTGCCAGCAGCTGGGGACTCAAAGAGCTGTTTTTT.

V and J are TRBV28 and TRBJ2-2, with 7 bases lining up with TRBD1. The germline V gene encodes CDR1 MDHEN and CDR2 SYDVKM. V lost 6 bases to trimming and J lost 5 bases; unmatched junction nucleotides: 6. CDR3 length: 14 residues. The CDR3 protein is CASSPRGLTGELFF. In DNA form, the CDR3 reads TGTGCCAGCAGCCCGAGGGGGCTTACCGGGGAGCTGTTTTTT.

This clone was seen only a few times. The rearrangement uses TRBV9 and TRBJ1-1, with a possible D match to TRBD1 (5 bases). Germline V gene sequence: CDR1 SGDLS, CDR2 YYNGEE. This CDR3 region has 17 residues. Between the trimmed V and J ends, which lost 3 bases and 6 bases, there was a span of 24 bases. Here the CDR3 reads CASSERWGRRSSSEAFF. The CDR3, as DNA: TGTGCCAGCAGCGAACGGTGGGGGAGAAGGAGTAGCTCTGAAGCTTTCTTT.

This clone was seen a few times. The V call is TRBV6-8, the J call TRBJ1-6; D is unclear. CDR1 and CDR2 (germline): MNHGY, SAAAGT. This CDR3 is 15 amino acids long. V lost 0 bases and J lost 6, with 9 bases in between. Here the CDR3 reads CASSYSKVSNSPLHF. The CDR3 DNA reads TGTGCCAGCAGTTACTCGAAGGTGTCTAATTCACCCCTCCACTTT.

This clone was detected only a few times. The rearrangement joins TRBV6-7 to TRBJ2-7, with 7 bases lining up with TRBD1. TRBV6-7 is recorded as an ORF, its role being uncertain. The CDR3 is 13 amino acids. V was clipped by 7 bases and J by 5 bases; unmatched bases: 8. The CDR3 nucleotides are TGTGCCAGCACAGGGACAGAAATCGACGAGCAGTACTTC. It specifies CASTGTEIDEQYF.

CDR3 in DNA: TGTGCCTGGGATCTGGGCAAAAACATTCAGTACTTC. Amino acids: CAWDLGKNIQYF. This rearrangement joins TRBV30 to TRBJ2-4; no clear D. Trimming pared 5 bases from V and 3 bases from J, leaving 8 bases between. The CDR3 length is 12 residues. The germline V gene has CDR1 GTSNPN and CDR2 SVGIG (reference sequence). The entire variable domain, with the rest obtained from reference TRBV30 and TRBJ2-4, is as follows: SQTIHQWPATLVQPVGSPLSLECTVEGTSNPNLYWYRQAAGRGLQLLFYSVGIGQISSEVPQNLSASRPQDRQFILSSKKLLLSDSGFYLCAWDLGKNIQYFGAGTRLSVL.

The DNA for the CDR3 is TGTGCCAGCAGTTTCTGGGACGGTGAGCAGTACTTC. Protein sequence: CASSFWDGEQYF. The chain is built from TRBV28 and TRBJ2-7, with D perhaps given as TRBD1 or TRBD2 (5 bases each). This CDR3 has 12 residues. CDR1 and CDR2 (germline): MDHEN, SYDVKM. Trimming left V 3 bases short and J 7 bases short, with 10 bases between.

The chain couples TRBV19 to TRBJ1-5, with D hard to call. V lost 6 bases, J lost 7 bases, and 22 bases lay in between. The CDR3 is 16 amino acids. CDR1 LNHDA and CDR2 SQIVND come from the germline V gene (reference sequence). The CDR3, as DNA: TGTGCCAGTAGCCCCGATCAGACGGGCCTGCGGCAGCCCCAGCATTTT. Protein product: CASSPDQTGLRQPQHF.

This clone came up a few times. The V gene is TRBV9, the J gene TRBJ1-4; 7 nucleotides match TRBD1. Germline assignment: CDR1 SGDLS and CDR2 YYNGEE. The CDR3 is 15 amino acids. The J segment lost 7 bases and the V segment lost 5 bases, leaving 11 bases of the junction unmatched. CDR3 amino acids: CASSSTGRGREKLFF. In DNA, the CDR3 is TGTGCCAGCAGTTCGACAGGGAGGGGTCGTGAAAAACTGTTTTTT.

This clone was picked up a small number of times. The genes are TRBV7-5 and TRBJ2-2; the table assigns TRBD1, which was not confirmed against the DNA. TRBV7-5 is designated a pseudogene. The length of the CDR3 is 14 residues. The CDR3 spells CASSLKGAAGELFF. The CDR3 nucleotides read TGTGCCAGCAGCTTAAAGGGGGCGGCCGGGGAGCTGTTTTTT.